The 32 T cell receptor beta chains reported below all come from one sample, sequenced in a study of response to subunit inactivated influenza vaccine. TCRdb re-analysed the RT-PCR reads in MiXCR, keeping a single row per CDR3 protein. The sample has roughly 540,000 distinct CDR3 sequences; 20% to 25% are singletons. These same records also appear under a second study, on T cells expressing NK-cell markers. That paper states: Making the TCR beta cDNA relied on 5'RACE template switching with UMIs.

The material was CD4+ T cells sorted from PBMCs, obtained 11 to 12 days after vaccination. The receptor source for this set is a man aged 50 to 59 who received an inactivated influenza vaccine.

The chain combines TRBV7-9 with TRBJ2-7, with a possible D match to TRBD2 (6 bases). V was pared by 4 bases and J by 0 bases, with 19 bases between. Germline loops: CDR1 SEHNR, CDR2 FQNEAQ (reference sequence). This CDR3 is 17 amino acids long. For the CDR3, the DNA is TGTGCCAGCAGCTCAAACCAGGGACTCACCGGCTCCTACGAGCAGTACTTC. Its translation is CASSSNQGLTGSYEQYF.

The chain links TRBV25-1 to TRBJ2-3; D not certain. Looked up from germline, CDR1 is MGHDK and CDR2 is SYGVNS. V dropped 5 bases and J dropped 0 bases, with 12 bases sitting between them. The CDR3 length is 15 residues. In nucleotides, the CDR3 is TGTGCCAGCAGTCGTAAACAGTCTAGCACAGATACGCAGTATTTT. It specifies CASSRKQSSTDTQYF.

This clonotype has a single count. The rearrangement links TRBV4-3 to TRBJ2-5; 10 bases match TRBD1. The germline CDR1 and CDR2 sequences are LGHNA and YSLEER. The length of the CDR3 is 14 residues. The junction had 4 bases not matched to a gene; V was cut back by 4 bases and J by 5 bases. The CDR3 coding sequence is TGCGCCAGCAGCCCGGGGACAGGGGTGGAGACCCAGTACTTC. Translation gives CASSPGTGVETQYF.

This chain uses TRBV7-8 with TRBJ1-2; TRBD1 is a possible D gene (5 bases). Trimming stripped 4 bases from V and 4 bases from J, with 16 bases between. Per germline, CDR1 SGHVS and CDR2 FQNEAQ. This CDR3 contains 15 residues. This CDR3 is CASSSPRGGGYGYTF. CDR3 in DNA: TGTGCCAGCAGCTCCCCCCGGGGTGGGGGCTATGGCTACACCTTC.

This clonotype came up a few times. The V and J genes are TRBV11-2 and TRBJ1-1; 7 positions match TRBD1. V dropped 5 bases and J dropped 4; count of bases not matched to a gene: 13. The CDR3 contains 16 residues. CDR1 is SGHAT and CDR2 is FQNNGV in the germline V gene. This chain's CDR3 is CASSQAPGTVGTEAFF. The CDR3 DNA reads TGTGCCAGCAGCCAAGCTCCCGGGACAGTGGGCACTGAAGCTTTCTTT.

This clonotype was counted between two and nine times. The CDR3 DNA follows: TGTGCCAGCAGTGCTAGCGGGGGGGCTAATGAGCAGTTCTTC. Translated: CASSASGGANEQFF. The chain carries TRBV12-3 or TRBV12-4 and TRBJ2-1; 12 bases match TRBD2. The CDR3 length is 14 residues. Trimming removed 5 bases from V and 7 bases from J; junction bases left unmatched: 3.

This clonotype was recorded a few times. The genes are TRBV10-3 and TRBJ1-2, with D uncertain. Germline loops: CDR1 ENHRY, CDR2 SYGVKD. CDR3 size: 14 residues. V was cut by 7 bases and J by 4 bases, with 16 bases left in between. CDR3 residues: CAITGQAESYGYTF. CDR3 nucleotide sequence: TGTGCCATCACCGGGCAGGCTGAAAGCTATGGCTACACCTTC.

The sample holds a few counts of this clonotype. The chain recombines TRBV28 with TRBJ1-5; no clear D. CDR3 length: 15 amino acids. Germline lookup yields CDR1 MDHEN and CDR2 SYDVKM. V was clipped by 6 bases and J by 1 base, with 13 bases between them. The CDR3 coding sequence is TGTGCCAGCAGCCCCCAGGCGGGGAGCAATCAGCCCCAGCATTTT. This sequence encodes CASSPQAGSNQPQHF.

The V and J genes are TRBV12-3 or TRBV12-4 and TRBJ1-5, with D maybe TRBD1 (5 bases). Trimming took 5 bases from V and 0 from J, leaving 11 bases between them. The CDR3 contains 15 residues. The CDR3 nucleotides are TGTGCCAGCAGTCGTACGGGGCCTAGCAATCAGCCCCAGCATTTT. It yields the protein CASSRTGPSNQPQHF.

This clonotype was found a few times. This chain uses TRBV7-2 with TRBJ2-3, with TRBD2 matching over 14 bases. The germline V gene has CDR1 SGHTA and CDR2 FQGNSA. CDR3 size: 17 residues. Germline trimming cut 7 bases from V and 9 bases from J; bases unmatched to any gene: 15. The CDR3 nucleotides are TGTGCCAGCACCCCCACCGGACTAGCGGGAGGAGTGGTCACGCAGTATTTT. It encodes CASTPTGLAGGVVTQYF.

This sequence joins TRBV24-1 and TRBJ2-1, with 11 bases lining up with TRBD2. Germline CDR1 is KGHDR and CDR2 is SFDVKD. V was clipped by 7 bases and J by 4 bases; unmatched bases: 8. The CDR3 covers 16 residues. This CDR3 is CATRGNSGRDYNEQFF. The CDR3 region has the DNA TGTGCCACCAGGGGGAATAGCGGGAGGGATTACAATGAGCAGTTCTTC.

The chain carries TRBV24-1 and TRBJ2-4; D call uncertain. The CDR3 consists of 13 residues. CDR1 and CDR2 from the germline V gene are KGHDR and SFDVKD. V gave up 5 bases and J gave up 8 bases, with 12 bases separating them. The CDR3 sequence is CATSADGRDIQYF. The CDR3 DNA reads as TGTGCCACCAGTGCCGATGGAAGGGACATTCAGTACTTC.

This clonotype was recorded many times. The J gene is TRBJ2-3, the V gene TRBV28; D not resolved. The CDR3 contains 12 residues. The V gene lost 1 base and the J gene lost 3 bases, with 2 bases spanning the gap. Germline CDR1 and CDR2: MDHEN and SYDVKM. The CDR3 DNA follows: TGTGCCAGCAGTTTATTGACAGATACGCAGTATTTT. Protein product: CASSLLTDTQYF.

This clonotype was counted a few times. The CDR3 is CASSKTGFVGNTIYF. The CDR3 DNA reads TGTGCCAGCAGCAAGACAGGGTTTGTTGGAAACACCATATATTTT. V is TRBV27 and J is TRBJ1-3; 7 bases line up with TRBD1. Germline V lookup: CDR1 MNHEY, CDR2 SMNVEV (reference sequence). This CDR3 spans 15 amino acids. V gave up 6 bases and J gave up 3 bases; unmatched junction bases: 8.

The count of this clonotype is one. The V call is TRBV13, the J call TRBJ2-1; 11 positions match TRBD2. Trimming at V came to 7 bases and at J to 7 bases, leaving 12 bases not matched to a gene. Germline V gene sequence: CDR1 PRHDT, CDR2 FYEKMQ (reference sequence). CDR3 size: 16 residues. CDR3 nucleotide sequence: TGTGCCAGCATCTTTCTAGCGGGGGGCCATAGGAATGAGCAGTTCTTC. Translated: CASIFLAGGHRNEQFF. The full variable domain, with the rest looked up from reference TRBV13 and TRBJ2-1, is AAGVIQSPRHLIKEKRETATLKCYPIPRHDTVYWYQQGPGQDPQFLISFYEKMQSDKGSIPDRFSAQQFSDYHSELNMSSLELGDSALYFCASIFLAGGHRNEQFFGPGTRLTVL.

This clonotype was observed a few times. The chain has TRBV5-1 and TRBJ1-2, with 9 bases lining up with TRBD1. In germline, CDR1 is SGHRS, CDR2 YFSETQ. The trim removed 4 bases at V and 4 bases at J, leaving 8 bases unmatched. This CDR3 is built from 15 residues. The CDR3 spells CASSLTGGIAYGYTF. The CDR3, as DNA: TGCGCCAGCAGCCTGACAGGGGGAATCGCCTATGGCTACACCTTC. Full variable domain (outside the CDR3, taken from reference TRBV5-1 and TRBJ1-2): KAGVTQTPRYLIKTRGQQVTLSCSPISGHRSVSWYQQTPGQGLQFLFEYFSETQRNKGNFPGRFSGRQFSNSRSEMNVSTLELGDSALYLCASSLTGGIAYGYTFGSGTRLTVV.

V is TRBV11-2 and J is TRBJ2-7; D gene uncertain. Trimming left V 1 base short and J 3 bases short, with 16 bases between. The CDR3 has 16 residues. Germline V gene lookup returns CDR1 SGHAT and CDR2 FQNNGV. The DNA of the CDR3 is TGTGCCAGCAGCTTAGTAGCTGGTCACGCGGACTACGAGCAGTACTTC. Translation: CASSLVAGHADYEQYF.

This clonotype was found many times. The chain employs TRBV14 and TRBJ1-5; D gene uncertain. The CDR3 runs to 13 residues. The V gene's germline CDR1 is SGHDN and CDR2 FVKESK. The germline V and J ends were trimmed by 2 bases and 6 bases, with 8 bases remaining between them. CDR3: CASSQSRFQPQHF. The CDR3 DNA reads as TGTGCCAGCAGCCAATCGCGTTTTCAGCCCCAGCATTTT. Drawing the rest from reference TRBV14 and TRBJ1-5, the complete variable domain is EAGVTQFPSHSVIEKGQTVTLRCDPISGHDNLYWYRRVMGKEIKFLLHFVKESKQDESGMPNNRFLAERTGGTYSTLKVQPAELEDSGVYFCASSQSRFQPQHFGDGTRLSIL.

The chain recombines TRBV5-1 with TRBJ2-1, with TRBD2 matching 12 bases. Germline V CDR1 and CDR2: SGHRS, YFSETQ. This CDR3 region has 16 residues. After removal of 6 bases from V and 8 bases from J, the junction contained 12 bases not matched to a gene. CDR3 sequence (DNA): TGCGCCAGCAACCTAGCGGGAGGGCCCCTGAGGGATGAGCAGTTCTTC. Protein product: CASNLAGGPLRDEQFF.

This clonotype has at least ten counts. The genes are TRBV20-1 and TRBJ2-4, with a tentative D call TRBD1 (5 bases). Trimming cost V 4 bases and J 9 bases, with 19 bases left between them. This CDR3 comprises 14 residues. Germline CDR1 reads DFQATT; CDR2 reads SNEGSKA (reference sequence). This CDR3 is CSAIGHQGLVIQYF. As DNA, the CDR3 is TGCAGTGCTATCGGACACCAGGGTTTGGTCATTCAGTACTTC.

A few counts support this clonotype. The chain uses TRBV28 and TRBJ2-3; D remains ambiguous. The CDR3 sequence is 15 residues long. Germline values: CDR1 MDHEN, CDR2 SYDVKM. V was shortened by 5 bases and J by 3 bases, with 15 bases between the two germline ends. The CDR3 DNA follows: TGTGCCAGCAGTCCTGAGACCCGTCAGACAGATACGCAGTATTTT. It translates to CASSPETRQTDTQYF. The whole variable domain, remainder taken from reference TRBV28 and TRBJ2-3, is DVKVTQSSRYLVKRTGEKVFLECVQDMDHENMFWYRQDPGLGLRLIYFSYDVKMKEKGDIPEGYSVSREKKERFSLILESASTNQTSMYLCASSPETRQTDTQYFGPGTRLTVL.

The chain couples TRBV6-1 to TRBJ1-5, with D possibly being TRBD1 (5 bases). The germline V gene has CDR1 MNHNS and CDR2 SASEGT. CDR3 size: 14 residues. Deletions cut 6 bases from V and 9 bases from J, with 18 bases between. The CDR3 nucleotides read TGTGCCAGCAGGGACACCCGCCTGGGTCGGCCCCAGCATTTT. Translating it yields CASRDTRLGRPQHF.

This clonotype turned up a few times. CDR3 sequence: CASRTNSPLHF. The CDR3 DNA is TGTGCCAGTCGCACTAATTCACCCCTCCACTTT. The chain combines TRBV6-2 or TRBV6-3 with TRBJ1-6, with no clear D. V was pared by 9 bases and J by 6 bases, with 6 bases between. The CDR3 is 11 amino acids. Germline values: CDR1 MNHEY, CDR2 SVGEGT.

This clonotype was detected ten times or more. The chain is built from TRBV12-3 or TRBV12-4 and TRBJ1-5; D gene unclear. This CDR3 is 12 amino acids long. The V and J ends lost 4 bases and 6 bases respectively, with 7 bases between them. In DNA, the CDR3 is TGTGCCAGCAGTTATCCGGGTCAGCCCCAGCATTTT. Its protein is CASSYPGQPQHF.

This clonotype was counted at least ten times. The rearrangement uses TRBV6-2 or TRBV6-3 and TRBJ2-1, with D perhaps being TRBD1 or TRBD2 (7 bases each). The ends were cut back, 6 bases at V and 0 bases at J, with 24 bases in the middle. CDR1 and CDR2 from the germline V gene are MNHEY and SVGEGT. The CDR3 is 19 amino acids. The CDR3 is CASRPGGGRRRGSYNEQFF. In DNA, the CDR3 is TGTGCCAGCAGACCAGGGGGGGGGCGTCGCCGTGGCTCCTACAATGAGCAGTTCTTC.

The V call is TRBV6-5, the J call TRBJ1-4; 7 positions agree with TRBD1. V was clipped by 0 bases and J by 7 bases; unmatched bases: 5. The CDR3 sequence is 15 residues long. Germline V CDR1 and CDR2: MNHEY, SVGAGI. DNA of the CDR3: TGTGCCAGCAGTTACTCGACAGGGATGGGTGAAAAACTGTTTTTT. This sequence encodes CASSYSTGMGEKLFF.

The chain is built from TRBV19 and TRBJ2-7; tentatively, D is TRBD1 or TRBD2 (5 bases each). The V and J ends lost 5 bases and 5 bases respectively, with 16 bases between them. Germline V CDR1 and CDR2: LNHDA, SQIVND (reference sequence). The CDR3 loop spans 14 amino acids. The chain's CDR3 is CASSPPRGDHEQYF. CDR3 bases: TGTGCCAGTAGTCCCCCTCGAGGGGACCACGAGCAGTACTTC. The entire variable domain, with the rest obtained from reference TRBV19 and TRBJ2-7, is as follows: DGGITQSPKYLFRKEGQNVTLSCEQNLNHDAMYWYRQDPGQGLRLIYYSQIVNDFQKGDIAEGYSVSREKKESFPLTVTSAQKNPTAFYLCASSPPRGDHEQYFGPGTRLTVT.

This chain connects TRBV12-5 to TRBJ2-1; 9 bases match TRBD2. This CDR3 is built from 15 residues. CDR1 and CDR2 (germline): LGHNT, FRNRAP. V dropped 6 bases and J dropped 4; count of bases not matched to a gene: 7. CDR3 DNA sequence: TGTGCTAGTGGCAAAAGCGGGGGGTTATACAATGAGCAGTTCTTC. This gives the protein CASGKSGGLYNEQFF. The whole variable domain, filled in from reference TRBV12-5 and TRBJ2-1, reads DARVTQTPRHKVTEMGQEVTMRCQPILGHNTVFWYRQTMMQGLELLAYFRNRAPLDDSGMPKDRFSAEMPDATLATLKIQPSEPRDSAVYFCASGKSGGLYNEQFFGPGTRLTVL.

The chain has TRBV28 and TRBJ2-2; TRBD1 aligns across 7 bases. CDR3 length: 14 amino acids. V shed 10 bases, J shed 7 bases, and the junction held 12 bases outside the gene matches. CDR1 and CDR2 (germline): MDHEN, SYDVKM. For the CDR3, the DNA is TGTGCCACCAATTCCGGGACAGTGTTCGGGGAGCTGTTTTTT. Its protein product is CATNSGTVFGELFF.

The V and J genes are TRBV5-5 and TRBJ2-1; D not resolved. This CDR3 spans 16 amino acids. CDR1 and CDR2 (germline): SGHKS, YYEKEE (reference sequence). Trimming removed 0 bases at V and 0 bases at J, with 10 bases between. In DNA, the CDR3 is TGTGCCAGCAGCTTGGCCTTGTCCACCTCCTACAATGAGCAGTTCTTC. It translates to CASSLALSTSYNEQFF.

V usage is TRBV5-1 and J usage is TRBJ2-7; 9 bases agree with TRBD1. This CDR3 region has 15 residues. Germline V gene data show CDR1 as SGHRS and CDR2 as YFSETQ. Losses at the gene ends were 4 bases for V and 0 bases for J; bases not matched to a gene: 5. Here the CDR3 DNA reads TGCGCCAGCAGCGTGACAGGGGGAACCTCCTACGAGCAGTACTTC. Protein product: CASSVTGGTSYEQYF.

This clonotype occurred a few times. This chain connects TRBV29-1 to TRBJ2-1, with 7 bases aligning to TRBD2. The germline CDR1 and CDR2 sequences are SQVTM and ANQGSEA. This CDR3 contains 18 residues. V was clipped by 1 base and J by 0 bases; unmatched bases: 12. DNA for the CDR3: TGCAGCGTTGAAGGGGTTGGGAGGGCGGTCAACTCCTACAATGAGCAGTTCTTC. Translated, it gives CSVEGVGRAVNSYNEQFF.